This T cell receptor beta chain is drawn from a study of T cells in Graves' hyperthyroidism and ophthalmopathy. Investigators excluded patients with uncontrolled infection, other autoimmune disease, pregnancy or lactation. The study based diagnoses on clinical symptoms, serum thyroxine and TRAb, thyroid ultrasound and orbital computed tomography. The germline V gene encodes CDR1 GTSNPN and CDR2 SVGIG (reference sequence). The CDR3 runs to 14 residues. With V trimmed by 5 bases and J by 0 bases, 3 bases remained unmatched. This clonotype was observed once. The TCR beta CDR3 regions underwent amplification using RNA transcripts as the source. With the HTBI primer set, the TCR CDR3 went through a first round of RT-PCR. TCRdb re-analysed the multiplex PCR reads in MiXCR, keeping a single row per CDR3 protein. The table records hundreds of thousands of distinct CDR3 sequences, 40% to 55% of them present only once.

The sample comprised peripheral blood or thyroid tissue (not recorded which). The rearrangement joins TRBV30 to TRBJ1-1; TRBD1 agrees at 10 bases. The TCR sequence derives from an adult man with Graves' disease, either hyperthyroidism or ophthalmopathy (not recorded which). The CDR3 spells CAWGDRGLNTEAFF. The CDR3 region has the DNA TGTGCCTGGGGGGACAGGGGCCTGAACACTGAAGCTTTCTTT.